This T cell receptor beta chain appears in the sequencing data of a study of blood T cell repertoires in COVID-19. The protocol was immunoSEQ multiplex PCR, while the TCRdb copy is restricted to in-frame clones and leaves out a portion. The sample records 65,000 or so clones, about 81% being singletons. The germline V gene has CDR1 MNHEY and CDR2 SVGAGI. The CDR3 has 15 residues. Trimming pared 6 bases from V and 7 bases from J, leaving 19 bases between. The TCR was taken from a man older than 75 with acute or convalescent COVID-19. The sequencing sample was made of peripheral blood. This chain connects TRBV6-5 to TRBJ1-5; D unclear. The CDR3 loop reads CASRPTAGVTQPQHF. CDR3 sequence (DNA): TGTGCCAGCAGACCCACAGCCGGGGTTACACAGCCCCAGCATTTT.